These 12 T cell receptor beta chains were all obtained from the same sample, sequenced in a study of T-cell memory formation after mild COVID-19. Using its own MiXCR run on the 5' RACE reads, TCRdb lists one record per CDR3 protein. Of about 320,000 distinct CDR3 sequences listed, roughly an eighth are singletons. The sample was PBMCs or a T cell subset sorted from them (not recorded which). Source of these receptors: a man younger than 30 who had mild COVID-19 (a few samples of this study predate the infection). Cell type and time point are not known.

Concerning this clonotype itself: A much larger clone lies one base from this, so it may be a read error. The rearrangement links TRBV6-5 to TRBJ1-5; D remains unclear. CDR3 length: 13 amino acids. Germline lookup yields CDR1 MNHEY and CDR2 SVGAGI. The CDR3 DNA is TGTGCCAGCAGTTACGGGATCAATCAGCCCAAGCATTTT. Translated: CASSYGINQPKHF.

V gene TRBV9 combines with J gene TRBJ2-5; tentatively, D is TRBD1 or TRBD2 (5 bases each). This CDR3 is built from 19 residues. Germline CDR1 is SGDLS and CDR2 is YYNGEE. V dropped 4 bases and J dropped 0 bases, with 25 bases sitting between them. CDR3 DNA sequence: TGTGCCAGCAGCCGAACCCCAGCGAGGGGCCCATCGTACCAAGAGACCCAGTACTTC. This codes for CASSRTPARGPSYQETQYF.

V gene TRBV6-2 or TRBV6-3 combines with J gene TRBJ2-1, with 16 bases that match TRBD2. This CDR3 spans 16 amino acids. V was clipped by 6 bases and J by 7 bases; unmatched bases: 6. The germline V gene has CDR1 MNHEY and CDR2 SVGEGT. The CDR3 DNA is TGTGCCAGCAGACCCGGGACTAGCGGGGGGGAAAATGAGCAGTTCTTC. Residues: CASRPGTSGGENEQFF.

This chain uses TRBV9 with TRBJ1-1; tentatively, D is TRBD1 (5 bases). Germline CDR1 and CDR2: SGDLS and YYNGEE. The ends were cut back, 2 bases at V and 6 bases at J, with 17 bases in the middle. The CDR3 is made up of 15 amino acids. The CDR3, as DNA: TGTGCCAGCAGCGTTACGGGGGATGGTTGGGCTGAAGCTTTCTTT. Protein product: CASSVTGDGWAEAFF.

The chain couples TRBV20-1 to TRBJ2-1; 8 bases agree with TRBD2. Germline CDR1 is DFQATT and CDR2 is SNEGSKA (reference sequence). After removal of 5 bases from V and 7 bases from J, the junction contained 10 bases not matched to a gene. The CDR3 has 14 residues. CDR3 loop: CSAERGPSENEQFF. The DNA of the CDR3 is TGCAGTGCTGAGCGGGGGCCGAGCGAGAATGAGCAGTTCTTC.

This clonotype was counted a few times. V is TRBV6-6 and J is TRBJ1-2; 12 nucleotides align to TRBD1. After removal of 6 bases from V and 7 bases from J, the junction contained 9 bases not matched to a gene. This CDR3 is 15 amino acids long. Per the germline V gene, CDR1 is MNHNY and CDR2 is SVGAGI (reference sequence). The CDR3 sequence is CASSAAGQGALGYTF. In nucleotides, the CDR3 is TGTGCCAGCAGCGCAGCGGGACAGGGGGCGCTTGGCTACACCTTC.

V gene TRBV4-3 combines with J gene TRBJ2-7; TRBD1 or TRBD2 may be the D gene (5 bases each). V shed 5 bases and J shed 6 bases, with 14 bases lying between them. Looked up from germline, CDR1 is LGHNA and CDR2 is YSLEER. The CDR3 runs 13 residues. CDR3 DNA sequence: TGCGCCAGCAGCTCGGGACCATATGTCGAGCAGTACTTC. This gives the protein CASSSGPYVEQYF.

A note on this clonotype: Mismatch with germline at one junction end may stem from a read error. This rearrangement joins TRBV7-7 to TRBJ2-3; 9 bases agree with TRBD2. This CDR3 region has 12 residues. Germline V CDR1 and CDR2: SSHAT, FNYEAQ (reference sequence). The CDR3 nucleotides are TGTGCTAGCAGCGGAACTAGCGGGACGCAGTATTTT. Protein sequence: CASSGTSGTQYF.

The V gene is TRBV4-2, the J gene TRBJ2-7; TRBD1 aligns across 8 bases. In germline, CDR1 is LGHNA, CDR2 YNFKEQ. The CDR3 spans 16 residues. V was pared by 0 bases and J by 5 bases, with 9 bases of the junction left unmatched. The CDR3 nucleotides read TGTGCCAGCAGCCAAGATTCTGGACAGGGAGTTAACGAGCAGTACTTC. Protein: CASSQDSGQGVNEQYF.

This clonotype has ten or more counts. The V call is TRBV7-3, the J call TRBJ2-3; D is uncertain. Trimming left V 3 bases short and J 8 bases short, with 12 bases between. Germline loops: CDR1 SGHTA, CDR2 FQGTGA. The CDR3 is 13 amino acids. CDR3 in DNA: TGTGCCAGCAGCTTCTATGGGGATGGTACGCAGTATTTT. Translating gives CASSFYGDGTQYF.

The CDR3 bases are TGTGCCACCAGCAGAGATAAGAGTCTAGCAACTAATGAAAAACTGTTTTTT. This encodes CATSRDKSLATNEKLFF. The rearrangement links TRBV15 to TRBJ1-4; D remains ambiguous. Germline assignment: CDR1 LNHNV and CDR2 YYDKDF (reference sequence). There are 17 residues in the CDR3. V was shortened by 0 bases and J by 0 bases, with 11 bases between the two germline ends.

This clonotype was counted only a few times. The chain employs TRBV4-2 and TRBJ2-5, with D possibly being TRBD1 (6 bases). CDR3 length equals 15 residues. V gave up 0 bases and J gave up 4 bases, with 12 bases separating them. Germline V CDR1 and CDR2: LGHNA, YNFKEQ. The CDR3 spells CASSQDRGSGETQYF. The CDR3 bases are TGTGCCAGCAGCCAAGACAGGGGTTCAGGAGAGACCCAGTACTTC.